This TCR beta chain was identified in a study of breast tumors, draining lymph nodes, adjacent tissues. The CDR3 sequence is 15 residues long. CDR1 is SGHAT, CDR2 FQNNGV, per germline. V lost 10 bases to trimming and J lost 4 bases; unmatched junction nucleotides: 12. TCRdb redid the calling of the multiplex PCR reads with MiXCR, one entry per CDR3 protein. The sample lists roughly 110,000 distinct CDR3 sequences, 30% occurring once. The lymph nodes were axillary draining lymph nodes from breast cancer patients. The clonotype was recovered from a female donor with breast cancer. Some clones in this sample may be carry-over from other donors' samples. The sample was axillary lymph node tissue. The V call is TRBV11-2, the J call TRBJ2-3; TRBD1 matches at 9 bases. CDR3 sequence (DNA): TGTGCCAACAGTCAGACAGGGGGTGCCGCAGATACGCAGTATTTT. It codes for CANSQTGGAADTQYF. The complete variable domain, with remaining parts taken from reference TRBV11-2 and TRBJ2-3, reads EAGVAQSPRYKIIEKRQSVAFWCNPISGHATLYWYQQILGQGPKLLIQFQNNGVVDDSQLPKDRFSAERLKGVDSTLKIQPAKLEDSAVYLCANSQTGGAADTQYFGPGTRLTVL.